The 20 T cell receptor beta chains below were found in one sample sequenced in a study of T cell repertoires in cytomegalovirus infection. TCRdb re-called the reads with MiXCR, one entry per CDR3 protein. The sample gives about 600,000 distinct CDR3 sequences, 24% of which show up once; approximately 8.2% is in the top ten. Specimen: CD8+ T cells from PBMCs. The source is a human donor in good health (CMV status not recorded). Some clones in this sample may be carry-over from other donors' samples.

V and J are TRBV24-1 and TRBJ2-1; 8 bases line up with TRBD1. Germline CDR1 KGHDR, CDR2 SFDVKD. This CDR3 is 15 amino acids long. V shed 1 base, J shed 8 bases, and the junction held 6 bases outside the gene matches. The CDR3 spells CATSDFQQGGDEQFF. The CDR3 nucleotides are TGTGCCACCAGTGATTTCCAACAGGGGGGCGATGAGCAGTTCTTC.

The chain couples TRBV28 to TRBJ2-2, with D perhaps matching TRBD1 (5 bases). V was shortened by 11 bases and J by 4 bases, with 14 bases between the two germline ends. The CDR3 has 13 amino acids. Germline lookup yields CDR1 MDHEN and CDR2 SYDVKM. In nucleotides, the CDR3 is TGTGCCGTCCAAGATGGGGCCACCGGGGAGCTGTTTTTT. Amino acid sequence: CAVQDGATGELFF.

The chain joins TRBV6-5 to TRBJ2-3, with 11 bases fitting TRBD2. The junction had 7 bases not matched to a gene; V was cut back by 4 bases and J by 1 base. This CDR3 region has 17 residues. Germline CDR1 is MNHEY and CDR2 is SVGAGI. CDR3 residues: CASSSLAGEYGTDTQYF. The CDR3 region has the DNA TGTGCCAGCAGTTCACTAGCGGGGGAGTACGGCACAGATACGCAGTATTTT.

Many counts were recorded for this clonotype. The V call is TRBV7-8, the J call TRBJ2-3; D perhaps matches TRBD1 (7 bases). The length of the CDR3 is 15 residues. Germline CDR1 is SGHVS and CDR2 is FQNEAQ. Trimming stripped 5 bases from V and 4 bases from J, with 16 bases between. CDR3 coding DNA: TGTGCCAGCAGCGGAGGGGGACAGCTGGCAGATACGCAGTATTTT. It codes for CASSGGGQLADTQYF.

Many counts were recorded for this clonotype. The chain employs TRBV29-1 and TRBJ2-7, with D unresolved. Germline-derived CDR1 and CDR2 are SQVTM and ANQGSEA. The CDR3 sequence is 11 residues long. CDR3 bases: TGCAGTGCTAGAGATCTCTACGAGCAGTACTTC. It is translated as CSARDLYEQYF.

The rearrangement uses TRBV9 and TRBJ2-2; D gene uncertain. The V gene's germline CDR1 is SGDLS and CDR2 YYNGEE. V was pared by 4 bases and J by 2 bases, with 15 bases between. CDR3 length: 16 residues. The CDR3 here is CASSLNRRINTGELFF. The CDR3 DNA reads TGTGCCAGCAGCCTCAATCGCAGGATAAACACCGGGGAGCTGTTTTTT.

About this clonotype: The junction differs from germline at one of its ends, possibly a read error. The rearrangement links TRBV27 to TRBJ1-2; possible D gene TRBD1, 6 bases. This CDR3 has 18 amino acids. Germline values: CDR1 MNHEY, CDR2 SMNVEV (reference sequence). CDR3 coding DNA: TGTGTCAGCAAAGGGTTAGGGACATCAAATACAAATAACTATGGCTACACCTTC. This codes for CVSKGLGTSNTNNYGYTF.

Turning to this clonotype: A much larger clonotype is one base distant, so this may be a read error. The gene calls are TRBV7-6 and TRBJ2-7; tentative D call: TRBD2 (5 bases). Germline V gives CDR1 SGHVS, CDR2 FNYEAQ. This CDR3 comprises 15 residues. V was shortened by 5 bases and J by 5 bases, with 19 bases between the two germline ends. DNA for the CDR3: TGTGCCAGCAGCCGAGAACCGGGGTCCACCAACGAGCAGTACTTC. This gives the protein CASSREPGSTNEQYF.

In its sample, this clonotype was seen a few times. The chain has TRBV10-2 and TRBJ2-7; perhaps TRBD1 as D (5 bases). V dropped 8 bases and J dropped 3 bases, with 11 bases sitting between them. CDR1 is WSHSY and CDR2 is SAAADI in the germline V gene. There are 12 residues in the CDR3. The chain's CDR3 is CASVGAGYEQYF. Written as DNA, the CDR3 is TGCGCCAGCGTAGGGGCCGGCTACGAGCAGTACTTC.

This clonotype was counted ten times or more. V and J are TRBV7-2 and TRBJ1-1; tentative D call: TRBD1 (5 bases). The V and J ends lost 2 bases and 0 bases respectively, with 13 bases between them. Germline V lookup: CDR1 SGHTA, CDR2 FQGNSA. The CDR3 has 16 residues. The CDR3 loop reads CASSLRSGEMNTEAFF. Here the CDR3 DNA reads TGTGCCAGCAGCTTAAGGTCGGGGGAGATGAACACTGAAGCTTTCTTT.

The gene calls are TRBV12-3 or TRBV12-4 and TRBJ1-1; maybe TRBD1 (6 bases). The CDR3 length is 13 residues. V was cut by 3 bases and J by 4 bases, with 9 bases left in between. CDR3 DNA: TGTGCCAGCAGTTTCGGGGGGCTCACTGAAGCTTTCTTT. Protein product: CASSFGGLTEAFF.

The chain combines TRBV11-3 with TRBJ2-2, with 7 bases lining up with TRBD2. The CDR3 is 15 residues long. CDR1 and CDR2 from the germline V gene are SGHNT and YENEEA. V gave up 5 bases and J gave up 4 bases; unmatched junction bases: 7. The CDR3 DNA is TGTGCCAGCAGCCCTGGGAGGGGAAGCACCGGGGAGCTGTTTTTT. Residues: CASSPGRGSTGELFF.

Regarding this clonotype: Its ends do not fully match the called genes, so a read error is possible. The V and J genes are TRBV25-1 and TRBJ2-5, with D maybe TRBD1 (5 bases). The CDR3 has 13 amino acids. Per germline, CDR1 MGHDK and CDR2 SYGVNS. The CDR3 DNA reads as TGTGCCAGCAGTGACCCTGGGGCAGAGATCCAGTACTTC. It translates to CASSDPGAEIQYF.

The chain joins TRBV7-9 to TRBJ1-5; D is ambiguous. This CDR3 region has 14 residues. Between the trimmed V and J ends, which lost 5 bases and 6 bases, there was a span of 14 bases. Germline lookup yields CDR1 SEHNR and CDR2 FQNEAQ (reference sequence). The CDR3 region has the DNA TGTGCCAGCAGCCCAACATCGGGCGGTCAGCCCCAGCATTTT. This gives the protein CASSPTSGGQPQHF.

CDR3 bases: TGTGCCAGCAGTGAGCGGGACTACGAGCAGTACTTC. It yields the protein CASSERDYEQYF. This chain joins TRBV2 and TRBJ2-7, with TRBD2 as a possible D gene (6 bases). The germline V and J ends were trimmed by 3 bases and 3 bases, with 6 bases remaining between them. This CDR3 has 12 residues. The germline CDR1 and CDR2 sequences are SNHLY and FYNNEI.

This clonotype showed up many times. The chain links TRBV7-9 to TRBJ1-2, with D perhaps TRBD1 (5 bases). This CDR3 has 18 residues. In germline, CDR1 is SEHNR, CDR2 FQNEAQ (reference sequence). Trimming pared 5 bases from V and 0 bases from J, leaving 22 bases between. CDR3: CASSLNPGEGPSNYGYTF. In nucleotides, the CDR3 is TGTGCCAGCAGCCTAAACCCGGGGGAGGGGCCATCTAACTATGGCTACACCTTC.

On this clonotype itself: A clone one base away is much larger, so this may be a read error. The V and J genes are TRBV7-4 and TRBJ2-7, with TRBD1 as a possible D gene (6 bases). The CDR3 runs 14 residues. The germline V gene has CDR1 SGHVT and CDR2 SQSDAQ. CDR3 in amino acids: CDSSLTGPTYEQYF. For the CDR3, the DNA is TGTGACAGCAGCTTGACAGGCCCTACCTACGAGCAGTACTTC.

Details on this clonotype: A clone one base away is much larger, so this may be a read error. V gene TRBV7-2 combines with J gene TRBJ2-5; the D gene is possibly TRBD1 (7 bases). Germline V gene data show CDR1 as SGHTA and CDR2 as FQGNSA. This CDR3 region has 16 residues. Trimming pared 5 bases from V and 5 bases from J, leaving 21 bases between. The CDR3 DNA reads as TGTGCCAGCAGCCCGGGGACAGTCTTGGAGGGGGAGACCCAGTACTTC. Amino acid sequence: CASSPGTVLEGETQYF. Using reference TRBV7-2 and TRBJ2-5 for the parts outside the CDR3, the full variable domain is GAGVSQSPSNKVTEKGKDVELRCDPISGHTALYWYRQSLGQGLEFLIYFQGNSAPDKSGLPSDRFSAERTGGSVSTLTIQRTQQEDSAVYLCASSPGTVLEGETQYFGPGTRLLVL.

CDR3 nucleotide sequence: TGTGCCAGCAGCTTAGGGGGACTCAGAAGGGGGCTTTACAATGAGCAGTTCTTC. It is translated as CASSLGGLRRGLYNEQFF. The V and J genes are TRBV11-2 and TRBJ2-1; tentative D call: TRBD1 (7 bases). The CDR3 covers 18 residues. Looked up from germline, CDR1 is SGHAT and CDR2 is FQNNGV. Deletions cut 1 base from V and 4 bases from J, with 20 bases between.

The chain joins TRBV7-3 to TRBJ1-1; D unclear. The CDR3 is 15 residues long. Trimming took off 2 bases at V and 3 bases at J, with 13 bases between the two ends. The germline V gene has CDR1 SGHTA and CDR2 FQGTGA. CDR3 amino acids: CASSLAVGGYTEAFF. CDR3 in DNA: TGTGCCAGCAGCTTAGCGGTGGGAGGGTACACTGAAGCTTTCTTT.